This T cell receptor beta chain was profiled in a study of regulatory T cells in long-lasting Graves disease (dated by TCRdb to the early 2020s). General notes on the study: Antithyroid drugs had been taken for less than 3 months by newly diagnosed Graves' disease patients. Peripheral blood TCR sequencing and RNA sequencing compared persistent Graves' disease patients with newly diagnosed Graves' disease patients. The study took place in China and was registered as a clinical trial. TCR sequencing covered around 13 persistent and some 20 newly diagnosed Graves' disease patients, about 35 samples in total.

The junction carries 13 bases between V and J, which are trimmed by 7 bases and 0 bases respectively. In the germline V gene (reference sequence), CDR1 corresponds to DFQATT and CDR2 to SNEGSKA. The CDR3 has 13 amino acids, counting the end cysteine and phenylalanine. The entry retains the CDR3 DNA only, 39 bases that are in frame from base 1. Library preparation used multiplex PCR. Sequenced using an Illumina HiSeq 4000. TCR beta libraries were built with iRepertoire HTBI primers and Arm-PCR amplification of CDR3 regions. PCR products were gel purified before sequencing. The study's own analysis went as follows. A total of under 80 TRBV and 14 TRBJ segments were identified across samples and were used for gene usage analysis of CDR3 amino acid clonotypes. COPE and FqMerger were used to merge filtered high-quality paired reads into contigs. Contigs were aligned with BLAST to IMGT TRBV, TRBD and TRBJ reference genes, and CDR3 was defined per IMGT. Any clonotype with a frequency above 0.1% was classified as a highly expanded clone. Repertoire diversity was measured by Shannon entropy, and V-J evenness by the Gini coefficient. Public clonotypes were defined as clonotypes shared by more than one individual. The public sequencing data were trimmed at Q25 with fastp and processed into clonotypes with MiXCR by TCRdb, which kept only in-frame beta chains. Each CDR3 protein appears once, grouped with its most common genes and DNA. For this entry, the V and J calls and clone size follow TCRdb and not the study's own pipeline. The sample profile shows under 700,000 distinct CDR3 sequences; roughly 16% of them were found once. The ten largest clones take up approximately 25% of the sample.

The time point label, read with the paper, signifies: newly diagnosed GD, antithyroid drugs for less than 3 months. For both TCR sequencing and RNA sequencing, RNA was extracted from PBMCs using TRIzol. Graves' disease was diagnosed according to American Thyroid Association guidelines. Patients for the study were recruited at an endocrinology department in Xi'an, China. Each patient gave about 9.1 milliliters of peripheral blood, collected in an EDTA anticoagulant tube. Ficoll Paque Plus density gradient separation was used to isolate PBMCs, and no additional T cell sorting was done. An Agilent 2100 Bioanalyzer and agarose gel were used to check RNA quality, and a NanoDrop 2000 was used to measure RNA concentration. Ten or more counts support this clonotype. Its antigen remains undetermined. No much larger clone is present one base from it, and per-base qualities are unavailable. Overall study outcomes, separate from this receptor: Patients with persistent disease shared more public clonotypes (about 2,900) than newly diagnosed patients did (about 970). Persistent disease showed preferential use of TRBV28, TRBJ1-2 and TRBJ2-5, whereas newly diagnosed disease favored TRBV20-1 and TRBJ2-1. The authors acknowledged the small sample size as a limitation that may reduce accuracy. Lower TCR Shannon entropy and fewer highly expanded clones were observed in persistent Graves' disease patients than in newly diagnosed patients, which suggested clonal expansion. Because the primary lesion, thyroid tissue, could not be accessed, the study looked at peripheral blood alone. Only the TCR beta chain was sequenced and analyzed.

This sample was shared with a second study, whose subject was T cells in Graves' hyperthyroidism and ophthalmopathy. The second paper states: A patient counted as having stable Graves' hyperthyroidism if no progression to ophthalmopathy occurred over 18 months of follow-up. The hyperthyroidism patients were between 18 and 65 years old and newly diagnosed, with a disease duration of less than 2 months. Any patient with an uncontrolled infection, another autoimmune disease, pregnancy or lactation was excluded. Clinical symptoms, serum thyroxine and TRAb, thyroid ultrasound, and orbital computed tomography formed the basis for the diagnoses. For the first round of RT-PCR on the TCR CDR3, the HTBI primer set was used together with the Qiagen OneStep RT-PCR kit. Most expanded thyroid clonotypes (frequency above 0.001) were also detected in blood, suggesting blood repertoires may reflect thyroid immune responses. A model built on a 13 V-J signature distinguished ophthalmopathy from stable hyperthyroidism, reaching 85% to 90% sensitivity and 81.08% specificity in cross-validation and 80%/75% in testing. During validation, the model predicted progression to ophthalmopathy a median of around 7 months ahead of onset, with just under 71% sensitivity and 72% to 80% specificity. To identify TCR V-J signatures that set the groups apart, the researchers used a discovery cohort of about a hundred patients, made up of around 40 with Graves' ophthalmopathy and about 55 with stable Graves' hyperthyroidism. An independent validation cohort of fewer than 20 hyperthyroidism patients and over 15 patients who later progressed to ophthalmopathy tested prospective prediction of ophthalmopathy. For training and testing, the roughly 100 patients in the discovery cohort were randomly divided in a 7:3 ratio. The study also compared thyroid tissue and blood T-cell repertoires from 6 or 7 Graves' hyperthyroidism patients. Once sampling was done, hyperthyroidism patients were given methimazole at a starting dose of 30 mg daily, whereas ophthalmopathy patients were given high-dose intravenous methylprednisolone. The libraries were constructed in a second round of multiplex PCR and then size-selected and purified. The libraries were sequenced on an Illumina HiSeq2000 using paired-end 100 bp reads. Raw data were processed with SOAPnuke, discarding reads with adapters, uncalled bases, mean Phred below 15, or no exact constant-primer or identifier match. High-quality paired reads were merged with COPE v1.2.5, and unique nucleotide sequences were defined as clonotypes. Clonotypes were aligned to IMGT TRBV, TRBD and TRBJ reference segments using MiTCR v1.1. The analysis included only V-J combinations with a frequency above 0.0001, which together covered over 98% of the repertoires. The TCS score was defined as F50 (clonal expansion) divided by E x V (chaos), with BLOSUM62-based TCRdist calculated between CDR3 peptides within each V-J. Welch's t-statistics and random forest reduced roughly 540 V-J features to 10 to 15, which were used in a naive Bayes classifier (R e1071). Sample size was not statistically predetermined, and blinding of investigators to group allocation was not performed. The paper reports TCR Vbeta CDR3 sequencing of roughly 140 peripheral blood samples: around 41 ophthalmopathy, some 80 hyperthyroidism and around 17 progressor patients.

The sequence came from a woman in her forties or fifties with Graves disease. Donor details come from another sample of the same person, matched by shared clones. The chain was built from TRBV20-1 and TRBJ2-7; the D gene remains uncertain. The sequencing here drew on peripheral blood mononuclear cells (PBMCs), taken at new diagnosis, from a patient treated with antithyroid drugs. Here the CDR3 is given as CSVESRFSYEQYF. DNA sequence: TGCAGTGTCGAGAGCAGGTTCTCCTACGAGCAGTACTTC.